This passage covers 14 T cell receptor beta chains from one sample sequenced in a study of shared clonotypes between healthy human individuals. The protocol was immunoSEQ multiplex PCR, while the TCRdb copy is restricted to in-frame clones and leaves out a portion. The sample consists of approximately 940,000 clones, about three quarters of them appearing once. The sample comprised memory CD4+ T cells sorted from blood. The subset was: CD45RA-negative fraction. These receptors all stem from a young man in good health.

This clone was picked up one time. The CDR3 is CASRGFDYGYTF. The CDR3 DNA reads as TGTGCCAGCAGAGGATTTGACTATGGCTACACCTTC. The chain combines TRBV28 with TRBJ1-2, with D uncertain. V gave up 6 bases and J gave up 3 bases, with 8 bases separating them. In germline, CDR1 is MDHEN, CDR2 SYDVKM. The CDR3 loop spans 12 amino acids.

V is TRBV9 and J is TRBJ2-3; 7 nucleotides agree with TRBD2. There are 15 residues in the CDR3. Germline CDR1 is SGDLS and CDR2 is YYNGEE. The V gene end was trimmed by 0 bases and the J gene end by 6 bases; junction bases not matched to a gene: 7. CDR3 loop: CASSVAGLGGDTQYF. The CDR3 bases are TGTGCCAGCAGCGTAGCGGGACTGGGGGGGGATACGCAGTATTTT.

The chain recombines TRBV4-2 with TRBJ2-7; TRBD2 matches 8 bases. The germline V gene has CDR1 LGHNA and CDR2 YNFKEQ. The CDR3 runs to 15 residues. V was pared by 4 bases and J by 6 bases, with 11 bases of the junction left unmatched. CDR3 DNA sequence: TGTGCCAGCAGCCCGGACGGTAGCGGGGCTTCCGAGCAGTACTTC. This translates into CASSPDGSGASEQYF.

This clone was observed at least ten times. The chain uses TRBV28 and TRBJ2-7; D remains unclear. The V gene's germline CDR1 is MDHEN and CDR2 SYDVKM. V was trimmed by 3 bases and J by 0 bases, leaving 6 bases between them. The CDR3 extends over 13 amino acids. The CDR3 here is CASSFTASYEQYF. The CDR3 nucleotides read TGTGCCAGCAGTTTCACAGCCTCCTACGAGCAGTACTTC.

This clone was detected a few times. The gene calls are TRBV5-1 and TRBJ2-2; D might be TRBD2 (6 bases). Deletions cut 6 bases from V and 0 bases from J, with 9 bases between. The germline gives CDR1 SGHRS, CDR2 YFSETQ. CDR3 size: 14 residues. The CDR3 spells CASNAGTNTGELFF. The CDR3 bases are TGCGCCAGCAATGCGGGAACGAACACCGGGGAGCTGTTTTTT.

The chain recombines TRBV5-1 with TRBJ1-4; 10 nucleotides line up with TRBD1. J lost 7 bases, V lost 4 bases, and 10 bases had no gene match. The CDR3 runs 16 residues. Looked up from germline, CDR1 is SGHRS and CDR2 is YFSETQ. CDR3 amino acids: CASSPNLGQGGEKLFF. CDR3 in DNA: TGCGCCAGCAGCCCGAACCTTGGACAGGGGGGTGAAAAACTGTTTTTT.

The chain is built from TRBV4-1 and TRBJ1-2; perhaps TRBD1 as D (6 bases). Looked up from germline, CDR1 is MGHRA and CDR2 is YSYEKL. V was shortened by 5 bases and J by 5 bases, with 21 bases between the two germline ends. The CDR3 contains 16 residues. The CDR3: CASSIQPDTGTYGYTF. The CDR3 DNA reads TGCGCCAGCAGCATCCAACCCGACACAGGGACTTATGGCTACACCTTC.

The V gene is TRBV5-1, the J gene TRBJ2-2; 9 positions agree with TRBD1. V trimming: 4 bases; J trimming: 6 bases; junction bases outside the gene matches: 4. From germline, CDR1 is SGHRS and CDR2 YFSETQ. CDR3 size: 14 residues. The CDR3 reads CASSKDRGSGELFF. DNA for the CDR3: TGCGCCAGCAGCAAGGACAGGGGTTCCGGGGAGCTGTTTTTT.

The chain carries TRBV6-5 and TRBJ2-2; D might be TRBD1 (5 bases). The V gene lost 0 bases and the J gene lost 6 bases, with 11 bases spanning the gap. CDR1 is MNHEY and CDR2 is SVGAGI in the germline V gene. CDR3 size: 15 residues. The DNA of the CDR3 is TGTGCCAGCAGTTACTCGGGGCAGGTCCCCGGGGAGCTGTTTTTT. Its protein product is CASSYSGQVPGELFF.

This chain joins TRBV6-5 and TRBJ1-1; 8 bases agree with TRBD1. Germline V gene lookup returns CDR1 MNHEY and CDR2 SVGAGI. The CDR3 extends over 15 amino acids. V lost 6 bases and J lost 1; bases outside the gene matches: 7. Here the CDR3 reads CASSRNGQGNTEAFF. CDR3 DNA sequence: TGTGCCAGCAGCCGGAACGGACAGGGGAACACTGAAGCTTTCTTT.

The V gene is TRBV5-6, the J gene TRBJ2-7; no definite D call. CDR1 SGHDT and CDR2 YYEEEE come from the germline V gene. The CDR3 contains 11 residues. The germline V and J ends were trimmed by 4 bases and 3 bases, with 5 bases remaining between them. CDR3 DNA sequence: TGTGCCAGCAGCCGTGACTACGAGCAGTACTTC. Its translation is CASSRDYEQYF.

The table lists this clone with a count of one. A much bigger clone sits one base away, suggesting this may be a read error. This CDR3 is also generated by other DNA sequences in the sample. The chain employs TRBV7-9 and TRBJ2-3; D is uncertain. From germline, CDR1 is SEHNR and CDR2 FQNEAQ (reference sequence). V shed 1 base and J shed 1 base, with 0 bases lying between them. The CDR3 is 12 residues long. Here the CDR3 reads CASSLGTDTQYF. CDR3 sequence (DNA): TGTGCCAGCAGCTTAGGCACAGATACGCAGTATTTT.

The CDR3 loop is CASSEISGNTIYF. The DNA of the CDR3 is TGTGCCAGCAGTGAAATCTCTGGAAACACCATATATTTT. The genes are TRBV6-4 and TRBJ1-3; D gene unclear. The CDR3 consists of 13 residues. Germline V gene lookup returns CDR1 MRHNA and CDR2 SNTAGT. The germline V and J ends were trimmed by 3 bases and 0 bases, with 3 bases remaining between them.

This clone was seen only a few times. J is TRBJ1-5 and V is TRBV6-1; D gene ambiguous. Trimming removed 2 bases from V and 3 bases from J, with 8 bases in between. The CDR3 extends over 14 amino acids. The germline CDR1 and CDR2 sequences are MNHNS and SASEGT. CDR3 region: CASSELGTNQPQHF. The CDR3 DNA is TGTGCCAGCAGTGAACTCGGAACCAATCAGCCCCAGCATTTT.